Below, 2 T cell receptor beta chains from the same sample are listed, as sequenced in a study of beta chain features in type 1 diabetes. Their recognized antigens are unknown. Points from the study as a whole: The study found moderately but significantly shorter TCRB CDR3s in all four CD4+ subsets of Type 1 diabetes patients.

The sequenced template was cDNA made from the entire isolated RNA. TCRdb's copy holds only in-frame clones and misses some; the assay was immunoSEQ multiplex PCR. The sample gives around 340,000 clones, roughly a tenth of which show up once; less than 1.2% is in the top ten. Sequencing input: central memory CD4+ T cells from blood. The source of these receptors is a young man with type 1 diabetes.

This clone turned up a few times. The chain joins TRBV7-2 to TRBJ2-1; the match to TRBD2 covers 14 bases. V lost 2 bases, J lost 8 bases, and 5 bases stayed unmatched. The CDR3 spans 16 residues. Germline V lookup: CDR1 SGHTA, CDR2 FQGNSA. The CDR3, as DNA: TGTGCCAGCAGCTTAATTGGGACTAGCGGGGGTGATGAGCAGTTCTTC. Amino acids: CASSLIGTSGGDEQFF.

In its sample, this clone was seen a few times. V is TRBV5-6 and J is TRBJ1-6; 10 bases agree with TRBD1. The CDR3 consists of 15 residues. V gave up 3 bases and J gave up 8 bases; unmatched junction bases: 5. Germline loops: CDR1 SGHDT, CDR2 YYEEEE. In nucleotides, the CDR3 is TGTGCCAGCAGCTCGGACAGGGGGAGTGATTCACCCCTCCACTTT. It encodes CASSSDRGSDSPLHF.